The source of this T cell receptor beta chain is a study of T cells in Graves' hyperthyroidism and ophthalmopathy. This clonotype has only a few counts. Its antigen remains unidentified. Diagnosis of hyperthyroidism was new in patients aged 18 to 65, and its duration was under 2 months. 10 ml of fresh peripheral blood supplied the PBMCs. Amplification yielded TCR beta CDR3 regions, with RNA transcripts as the source. Carried out on the TCR CDR3, a first-round RT-PCR used the HTBI primer set. TCRdb re-called the multiplex PCR reads with MiXCR, one entry per CDR3 protein. The sample has more than 500,000 distinct CDR3 sequences; 14% are singletons. Study results and caveats: Most expanded thyroid clonotypes above 0.001 recurred in blood.

The length of the CDR3 is 20 residues. J lost 2 bases, V lost 3 bases, and 10 bases had no gene match. CDR1 and CDR2 from the germline V gene are KGHSH and LQKENI. This clonotype was sampled from a middle-aged woman with Graves' hyperthyroidism. The rearrangement links TRBV18 to TRBJ2-4, with 16 bases aligning to TRBD2. The specimen was blood. CDR3 sequence (DNA): TGTGCCAGCTCACCCGGGCTGGGACTAGCGGGAGGGCCAACCAAAAACATTCAGTACTTC. The encoded protein is CASSPGLGLAGGPTKNIQYF.